Detailed here is one T cell receptor (beta chain). In the original workflow: Amplification from reference gene primers served as the basis for estimated nucleated cell counts. The table came from immunoSEQ multiplex PCR; TCRdb's copy has only in-frame clones and leaves some out. The DNA gave D and trimming, while V, J and clone size come from that table. This sample has under 400,000 clones, with around 90% found just once. The data belong to a study of blood T cell repertoires in COVID-19. The overall study: The cDNA or gDNA used as material had been derived from T cells, B-cell-depleted T cells, or PBMCs.

Trimming removed 1 base from V and 0 bases from J, with 15 bases in between. Per the germline V gene, CDR1 is LGHDT and CDR2 is YNNKEL (reference sequence). The CDR3 totals 18 residues. This TCR came from a young man with active or convalescent COVID-19. This sequence joins TRBV3-1 (or the pseudogene TRBV3-2) and TRBJ1-4; D ambiguous. The sample consisted of peripheral blood. CDR3 amino acids: CASSQGSVQVTTNEKLFF. The CDR3, as DNA: TGTGCCAGCAGCCAAGGGTCGGTTCAAGTTACAACTAATGAAAAACTGTTTTTT.